This T cell receptor (beta chain) derives from a study of patients and donors after allogeneic stem cell transplantation. V was clipped by 2 bases and J by 6 bases; unmatched bases: 3. CDR3 length: 14 amino acids. Germline lookup yields CDR1 SEHNR and CDR2 FQNEAQ (reference sequence). TCRdb recomputed calls from the RT-PCR reads with MiXCR, one row per CDR3 protein. There are hundreds of thousands of distinct CDR3 sequences in the sample; 13% to 15% occur only once, and approximately 10% lies in the top ten. The sequence was collected from a human donor who was either an allogeneic HSCT recipient or a stem cell or donor lymphocyte infusion donor (not recorded which). It is not recorded whose cells these are; they may come from a transplant donor. Material: blood, either unsorted or a sorted T cell fraction (not recorded which). V is TRBV7-9 and J is TRBJ2-2; 7 bases match TRBD2. CDR3 protein: CASSLLRGAGELFF. The CDR3 coding sequence is TGTGCCAGCAGCTTACTTCGGGGGGCCGGGGAGCTGTTTTTT.